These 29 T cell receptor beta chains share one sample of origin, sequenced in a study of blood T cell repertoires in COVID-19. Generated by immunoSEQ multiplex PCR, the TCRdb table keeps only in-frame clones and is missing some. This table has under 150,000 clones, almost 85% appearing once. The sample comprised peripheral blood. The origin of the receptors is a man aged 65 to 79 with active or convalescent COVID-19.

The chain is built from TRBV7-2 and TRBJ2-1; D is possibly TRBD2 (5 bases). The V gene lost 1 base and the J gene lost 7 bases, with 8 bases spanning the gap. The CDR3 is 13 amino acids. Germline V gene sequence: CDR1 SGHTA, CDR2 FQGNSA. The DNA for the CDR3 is TGTGCCAGCAGCTTAGTCCCGGGGAATGAGCAGTTCTTC. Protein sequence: CASSLVPGNEQFF.

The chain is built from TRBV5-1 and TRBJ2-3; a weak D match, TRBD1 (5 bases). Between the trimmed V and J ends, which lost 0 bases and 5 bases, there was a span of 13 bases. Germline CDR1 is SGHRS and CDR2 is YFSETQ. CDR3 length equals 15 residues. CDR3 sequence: CASSLGSSGQDTQYF. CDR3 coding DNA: TGCGCCAGCAGCTTGGGGTCCTCAGGGCAAGATACGCAGTATTTT.

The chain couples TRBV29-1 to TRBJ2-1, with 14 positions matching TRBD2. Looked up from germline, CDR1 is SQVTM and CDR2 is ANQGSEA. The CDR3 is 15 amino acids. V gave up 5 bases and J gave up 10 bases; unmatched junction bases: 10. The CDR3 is CSVTPPTSGRGEQFF. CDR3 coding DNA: TGCAGCGTTACGCCACCGACTAGCGGGAGGGGGGAGCAGTTCTTC.

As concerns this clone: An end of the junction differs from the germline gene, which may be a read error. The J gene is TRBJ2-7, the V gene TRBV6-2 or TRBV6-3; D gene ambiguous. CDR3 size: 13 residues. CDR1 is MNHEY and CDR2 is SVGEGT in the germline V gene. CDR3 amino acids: CASSYTELYQQYF. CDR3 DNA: TGTGCCAGCAGTTACACTGAGCTCTACCAGCAGTACTTC.

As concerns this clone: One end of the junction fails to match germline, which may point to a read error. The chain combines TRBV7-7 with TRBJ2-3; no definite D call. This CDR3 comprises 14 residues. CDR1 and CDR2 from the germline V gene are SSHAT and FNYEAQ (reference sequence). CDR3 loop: CASSPQVGTDTQYF. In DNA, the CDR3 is TGTGCTAGCAGCCCTCAGGTGGGCACAGATACGCAGTATTTT. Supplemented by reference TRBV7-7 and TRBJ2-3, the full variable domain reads GAGVSQSPRYKVTKRGQDVTLRCDPISSHATLYWYQQALGQGPEFLTYFNYEAQPDKSGLPSDRFSAERPEGSISTLTIQRTEQRDSAMYRCASSPQVGTDTQYFGPGTRLTVL.

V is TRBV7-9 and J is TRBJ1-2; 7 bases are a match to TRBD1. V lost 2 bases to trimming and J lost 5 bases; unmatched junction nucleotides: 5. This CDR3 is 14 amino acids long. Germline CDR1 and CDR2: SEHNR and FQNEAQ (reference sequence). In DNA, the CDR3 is TGTGCCAGCAGCTTATATCAGGGGGATTATGGCTACACCTTC. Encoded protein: CASSLYQGDYGYTF.

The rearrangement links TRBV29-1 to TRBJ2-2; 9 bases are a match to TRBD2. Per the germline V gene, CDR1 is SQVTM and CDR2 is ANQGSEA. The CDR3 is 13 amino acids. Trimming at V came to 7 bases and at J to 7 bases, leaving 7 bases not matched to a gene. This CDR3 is CSARTSVGGELFF. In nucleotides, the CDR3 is TGCAGCGCAAGGACTAGCGTGGGCGGGGAGCTGTTTTTT.

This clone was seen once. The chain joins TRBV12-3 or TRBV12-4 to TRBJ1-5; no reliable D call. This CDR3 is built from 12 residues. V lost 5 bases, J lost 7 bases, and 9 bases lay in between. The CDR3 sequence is CASSTGGQPQHF. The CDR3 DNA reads TGTGCCAGCAGTACGGGAGGGCAGCCCCAGCATTTT.

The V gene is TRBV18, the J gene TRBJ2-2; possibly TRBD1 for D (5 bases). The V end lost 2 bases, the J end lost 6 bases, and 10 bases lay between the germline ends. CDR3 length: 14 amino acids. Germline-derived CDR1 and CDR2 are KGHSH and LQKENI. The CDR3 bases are TGTGCCAGCTCACCAAAGACAGCGTCCGGGGAGCTGTTTTTT. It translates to CASSPKTASGELFF. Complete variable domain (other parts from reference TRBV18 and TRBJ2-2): NAGVMQNPRHLVRRRGQEARLRCSPMKGHSHVYWYRQLPEEGLKFMVYLQKENIIDESGMPKERFSAEFPKEGPSILRIQQVVRGDSAAYFCASSPKTASGELFFGEGSRLTVL.

The DNA of the CDR3 is TGCGCCAGCGCAAGAAGGACAGGGGGCATCGATGAGCAGTTCTTC. It yields the protein CASARRTGGIDEQFF. This chain links TRBV5-1 with TRBJ2-1, with 11 bases fitting TRBD1. CDR1 SGHRS and CDR2 YFSETQ come from the germline V gene. The ends lost 7 bases at V and 8 bases at J; junction bases unmatched: 11. The CDR3 totals 15 residues. The complete variable domain, with remaining parts taken from reference TRBV5-1 and TRBJ2-1, reads KAGVTQTPRYLIKTRGQQVTLSCSPISGHRSVSWYQQTPGQGLQFLFEYFSETQRNKGNFPGRFSGRQFSNSRSEMNVSTLELGDSALYLCASARRTGGIDEQFFGPGTRLTVL.

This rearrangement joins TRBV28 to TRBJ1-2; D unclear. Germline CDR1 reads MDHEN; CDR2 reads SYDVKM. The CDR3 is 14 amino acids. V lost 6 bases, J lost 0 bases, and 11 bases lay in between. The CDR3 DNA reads TGTGCCAGCAGCTCAGCCACTACTAACTATGGCTACACCTTC. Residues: CASSSATTNYGYTF.

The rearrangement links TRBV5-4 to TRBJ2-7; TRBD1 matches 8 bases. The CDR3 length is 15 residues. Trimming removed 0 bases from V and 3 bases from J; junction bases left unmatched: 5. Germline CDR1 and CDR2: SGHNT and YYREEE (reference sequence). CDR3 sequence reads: CASSLDDRGDYEQYF. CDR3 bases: TGTGCCAGCAGCTTGGATGACAGGGGCGACTACGAGCAGTACTTC. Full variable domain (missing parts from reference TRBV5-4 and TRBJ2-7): ETGVTQSPTHLIKTRGQQVTLRCSSQSGHNTVSWYQQALGQGPQFIFQYYREEENGRGNFPPRFSGLQFPNYSSELNVNALELDDSALYLCASSLDDRGDYEQYFGPGTRLTVT.

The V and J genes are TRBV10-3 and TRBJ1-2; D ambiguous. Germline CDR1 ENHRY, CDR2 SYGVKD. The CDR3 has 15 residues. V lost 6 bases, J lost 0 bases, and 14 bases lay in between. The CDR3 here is CAIRSSGLTNYGYTF. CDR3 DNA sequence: TGTGCCATCAGATCCTCAGGTCTCACTAACTATGGCTACACCTTC.

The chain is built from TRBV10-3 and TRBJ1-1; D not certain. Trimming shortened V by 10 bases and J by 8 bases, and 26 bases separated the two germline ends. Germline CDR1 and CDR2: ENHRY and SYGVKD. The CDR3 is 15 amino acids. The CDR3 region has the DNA TGTGCCACCTGCAGAGGCCTTGGGGAGTTGGCGGAAGCTTTCTTT. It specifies CATCRGLGELAEAFF.

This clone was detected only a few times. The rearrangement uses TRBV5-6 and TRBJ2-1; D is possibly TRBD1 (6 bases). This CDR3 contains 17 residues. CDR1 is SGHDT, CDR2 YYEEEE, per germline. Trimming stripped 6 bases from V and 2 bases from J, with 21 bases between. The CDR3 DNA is TGTGCCAGCAACGAACAGGGAACCCTCACTACCTACAATGAGCAGTTCTTC. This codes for CASNEQGTLTTYNEQFF.

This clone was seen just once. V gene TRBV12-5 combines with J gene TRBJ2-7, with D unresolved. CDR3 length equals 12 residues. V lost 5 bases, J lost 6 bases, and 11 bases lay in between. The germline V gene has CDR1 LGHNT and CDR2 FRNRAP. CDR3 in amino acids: CASGPGLGEQYF. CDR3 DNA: TGTGCTAGTGGTCCCGGTCTTGGCGAGCAGTACTTC.

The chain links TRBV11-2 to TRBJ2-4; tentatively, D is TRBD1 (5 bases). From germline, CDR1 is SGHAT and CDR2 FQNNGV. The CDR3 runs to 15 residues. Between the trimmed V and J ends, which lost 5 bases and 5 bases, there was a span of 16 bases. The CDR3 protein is CASSLAWPRENIQYF. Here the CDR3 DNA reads TGTGCCAGCAGCCTCGCGTGGCCCAGGGAAAACATTCAGTACTTC.

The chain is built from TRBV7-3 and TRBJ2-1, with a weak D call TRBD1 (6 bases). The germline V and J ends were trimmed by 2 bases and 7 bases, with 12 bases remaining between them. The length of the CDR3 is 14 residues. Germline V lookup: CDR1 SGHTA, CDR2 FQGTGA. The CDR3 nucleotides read TGTGCCAGCAGCTTAGGGGCAGGGGATAATGAGCAGTTCTTC. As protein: CASSLGAGDNEQFF. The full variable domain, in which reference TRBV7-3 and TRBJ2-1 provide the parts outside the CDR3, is GAGVSQTPSNKVTEKGKYVELRCDPISGHTALYWYRQSLGQGPEFLIYFQGTGAADDSGLPNDRFFAVRPEGSVSTLKIQRTERGDSAVYLCASSLGAGDNEQFFGPGTRLTVL.

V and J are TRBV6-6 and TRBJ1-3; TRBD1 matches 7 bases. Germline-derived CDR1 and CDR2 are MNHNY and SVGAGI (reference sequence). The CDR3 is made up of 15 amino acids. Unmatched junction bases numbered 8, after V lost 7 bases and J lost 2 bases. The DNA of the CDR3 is TGTGCCAGCAAAAGAGAAGGGGGCACTGGAAACACCATATATTTT. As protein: CASKREGGTGNTIYF.

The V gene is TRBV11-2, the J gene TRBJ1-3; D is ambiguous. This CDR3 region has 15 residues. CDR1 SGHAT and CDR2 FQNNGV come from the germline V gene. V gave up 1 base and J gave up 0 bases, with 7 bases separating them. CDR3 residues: CASSLGQNSGNTIYF. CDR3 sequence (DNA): TGTGCCAGCAGCTTAGGACAAAACTCTGGAAACACCATATATTTT.

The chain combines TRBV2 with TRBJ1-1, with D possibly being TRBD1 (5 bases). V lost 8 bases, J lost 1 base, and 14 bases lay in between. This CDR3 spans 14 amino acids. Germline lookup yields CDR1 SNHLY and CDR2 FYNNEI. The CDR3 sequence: CASGIGAKNTEAFF. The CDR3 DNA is TGTGCCAGCGGAATAGGGGCGAAGAACACTGAAGCTTTCTTT.

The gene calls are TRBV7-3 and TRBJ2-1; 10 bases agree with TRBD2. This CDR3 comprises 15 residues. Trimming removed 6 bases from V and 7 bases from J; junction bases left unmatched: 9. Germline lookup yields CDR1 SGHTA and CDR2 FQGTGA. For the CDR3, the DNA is TGTGCCAGCAGGGAGAGCGGGGGGGCGACGAATGAGCAGTTCTTC. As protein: CASRESGGATNEQFF.

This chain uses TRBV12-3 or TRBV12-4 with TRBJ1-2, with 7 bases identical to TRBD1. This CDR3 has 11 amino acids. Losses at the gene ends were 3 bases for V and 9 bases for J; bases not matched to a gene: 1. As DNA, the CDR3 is TGTGCCAGCAGTTTGGGACAGAGCTACACCTTC. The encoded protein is CASSLGQSYTF.

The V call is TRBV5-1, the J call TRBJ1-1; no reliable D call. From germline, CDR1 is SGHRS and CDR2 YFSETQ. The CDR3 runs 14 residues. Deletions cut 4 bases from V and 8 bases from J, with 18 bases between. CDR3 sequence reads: CASSVGGPGVEAFF. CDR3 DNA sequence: TGCGCCAGCAGCGTGGGCGGACCCGGGGTCGAAGCTTTCTTT.

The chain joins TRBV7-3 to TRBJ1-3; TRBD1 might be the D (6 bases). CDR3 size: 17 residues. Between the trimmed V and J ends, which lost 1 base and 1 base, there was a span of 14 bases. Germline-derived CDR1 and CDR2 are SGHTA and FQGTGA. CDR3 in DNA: TGTGCCAGCAGCTTAAAGCCAGGGGCCATATCTGGAAACACCATATATTTT. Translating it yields CASSLKPGAISGNTIYF.

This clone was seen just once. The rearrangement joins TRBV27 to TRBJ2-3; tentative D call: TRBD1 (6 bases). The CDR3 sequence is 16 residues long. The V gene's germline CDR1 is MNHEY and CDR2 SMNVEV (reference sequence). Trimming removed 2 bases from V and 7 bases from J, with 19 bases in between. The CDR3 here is CASSLATGRVSNTQYF. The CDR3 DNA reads TGTGCCAGCAGTTTAGCGACAGGCCGCGTTTCCAATACGCAGTATTTT.

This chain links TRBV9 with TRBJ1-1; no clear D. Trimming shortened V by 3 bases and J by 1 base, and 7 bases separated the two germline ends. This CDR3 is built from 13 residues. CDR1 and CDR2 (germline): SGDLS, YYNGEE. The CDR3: CASSAETNTEAFF. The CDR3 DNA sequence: TGTGCCAGCAGCGCAGAAACGAACACTGAAGCTTTCTTT.

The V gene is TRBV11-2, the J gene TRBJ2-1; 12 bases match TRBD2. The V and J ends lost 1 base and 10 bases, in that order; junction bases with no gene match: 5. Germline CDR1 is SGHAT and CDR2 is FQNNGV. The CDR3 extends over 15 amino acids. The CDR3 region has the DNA TGTGCCAGCAGCTTAGTTCTAGCGGGGGGGCCAGAGCAGTTCTTC. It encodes CASSLVLAGGPEQFF.

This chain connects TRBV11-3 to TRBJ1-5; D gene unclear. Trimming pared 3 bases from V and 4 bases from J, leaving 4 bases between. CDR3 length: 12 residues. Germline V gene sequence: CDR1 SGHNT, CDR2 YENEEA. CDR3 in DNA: TGTGCCAGCAGCTTTCAGAATCAGCCCCAGCATTTT. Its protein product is CASSFQNQPQHF.